This T cell receptor beta chain was sequenced for a study of blood T cell repertoires in COVID-19 (dated by TCRdb to 2018 to 2020). With regard to the full study: Collaborator samples came from the United States, Italy and Spain and covered acute and convalescent phases of COVID-19. The material from the prospective study consisted of cDNA or gDNA derived from T cells, B-cell-depleted T cells, or PBMCs. Deeply sampled blood TCRbeta repertoires from subjects exposed to, actively infected with, or recovered from COVID-19 were included in the dataset. The repertoires were released in a freely available public database meant as a resource for research on the immune response to SARS-CoV-2. Samples came from the ongoing ImmuneRACE study (first 160 participants) plus 1,254 subjects from 6 global collaborators. The sample metadata nearly always contained a de-identified subject ID, COVID-19 status, age in years and sex. Where HLA class I and class II types were available, the types were taken from metadata supplied by the sample provider, not from assay-based typing.

Beyond this particular receptor, the publication reports: The quantity of clinical and demographic metadata differed by source and by participant and was supplied without curation.

Collaborating institutions collected whole blood in K2EDTA tubes following their own protocols. For TCRbeta analysis, collaborators shipped samples in one of three forms: frozen whole blood, isolated PBMCs, or DNA extracted from either of those sample types. About this clone: It has no known antigen specificity. Base qualities are not provided; no much larger clone lies one nucleotide away.

The immunoSEQ Assay, a bias-controlled multiplex PCR, was used to amplify TCRbeta CDR3 regions from genomic DNA. The published analysis was carried out like this. The number of nucleated cells in each sample was estimated by amplification of reference gene primers within the assay. Sequence reads were collapsed and filtered to measure the absolute abundance of every unique TCRbeta CDR3 rearrangement. Productive Simpson clonality was computed per sample as the square root of Simpson's diversity index over productive rearrangements. The table comes from immuneACCESS by way of TCRdb, which keeps in-frame sequences with V and J called. Part of the clones is missing from these tables; in studies checked, under half for an unresolved V gene and the rest for unknown reasons. V and J calls and clone size come straight from that table; D and trimming were deduced from the DNA. Recorded for this sample are under 300,000 clones; approximately 82% of them occurred a single time. The top ten clones comprise under 5.5% of the sample.

V and J are truncated by 4 bases and 4 bases respectively, leaving an intervening sequence of 14 bases. As encoded in the germline V gene (reference sequence), CDR1 is PRHDT while CDR2 is FYEKMQ. The CDR3 contains 15 residues, cysteine and phenylalanine counted. The kept DNA is CDR3 alone, 45 bases in frame from the first base. The TCR originated in an elderly woman with active or convalescent COVID-19. The sequencing input was peripheral blood. The chain couples TRBV13 to TRBJ1-3; TRBD1 could be the D gene, as 6 bases match. The DNA sequence is TGTGCCAGCAGCTCCTACAGGGAGACCGGAAACACCATATATTTT. Its protein reads: CASSSYRETGNTIYF.